The clone carrying this T cell receptor beta chain occurred many times. As yet, its antigen is unknown. The CDR3 is made up of 15 amino acids. Trimming pared 2 bases from V and 0 bases from J, leaving 8 bases between. Germline-derived CDR1 and CDR2 are WSHSY and SAAADI. These data originate in a study of T cell repertoires in cytomegalovirus infection. Turning to the study itself: Public TCR beta signatures indicated both CMV infection and matching HLA type.

A single record per CDR3 protein comes from TCRdb applying MiXCR to the reads. The sample has approximately 500,000 distinct CDR3 sequences, approximately 15% seen once; the top ten hold roughly a quarter. Whole-study findings and limits: Identification of carriers of CMV plus the relevant HLA was achieved through cumulative public TCR beta family frequency. Within the response measured ex vivo, HLA-C-restricted CMV-specific TCR beta clonotypes were dominant.

V gene TRBV10-2 combines with J gene TRBJ1-3; no firm D call. Source material: CD8+ T cells from PBMCs. The TCR originated in a human donor in good health (CMV status not recorded). Some clones in this sample may be carry-over from other donors' samples. In DNA, the CDR3 is TGCGCCAGCAGTGAGCTTGGCACCTCTGGAAACACCATATATTTT. Amino acids: CASSELGTSGNTIYF.